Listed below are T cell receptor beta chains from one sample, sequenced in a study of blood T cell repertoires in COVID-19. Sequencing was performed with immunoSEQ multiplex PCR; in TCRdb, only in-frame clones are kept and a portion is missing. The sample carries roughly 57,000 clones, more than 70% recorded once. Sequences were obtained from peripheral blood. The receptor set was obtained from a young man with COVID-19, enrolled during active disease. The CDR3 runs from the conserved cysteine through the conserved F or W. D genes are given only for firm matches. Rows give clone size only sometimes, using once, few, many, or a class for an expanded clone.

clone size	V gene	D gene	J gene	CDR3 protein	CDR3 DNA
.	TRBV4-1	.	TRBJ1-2	CASRHIGVGFDGYTF	TGCGCCAGCAGGCACATAGGAGTTGGTTTCGATGGCTACACCTTC
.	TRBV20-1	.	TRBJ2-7	CSASPGTPWEQYF	TGCAGTGCTAGTCCCGGGACACCCTGGGAGCAGTACTTC
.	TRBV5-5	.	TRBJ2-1	CASSFPGSSYNEQFF	TGTGCCAGCAGCTTTCCGGGGAGCTCCTACAATGAGCAGTTCTTC
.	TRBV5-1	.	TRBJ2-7	CASSPTAPSYEQYF	TGCGCCAGCAGCCCGACAGCACCCTCCTACGAGCAGTACTTC
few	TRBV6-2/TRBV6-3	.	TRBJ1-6	CASSSRGGVNSPLHF	TGTGCCAGCAGCTCTCGGGGAGGGGTGAATTCACCCCTCCACTTT
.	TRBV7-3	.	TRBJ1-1	CASSSYMNTEAFF	TGTGCCAGCAGCTCTTATATGAACACTGAAGCTTTCTTT
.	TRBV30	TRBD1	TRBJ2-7	CAWAPGTGVYEQYF	TGTGCCTGGGCTCCCGGGACAGGGGTTTACGAGCAGTACTTC
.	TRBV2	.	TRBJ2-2	CARQGANTGELFF	TGTGCCAGACAGGGAGCGAACACCGGGGAGCTGTTTTTT
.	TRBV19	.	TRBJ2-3	CASSIVFADTQYF	TGTGCCAGTAGTATAGTCTTCGCAGATACGCAGTATTTT
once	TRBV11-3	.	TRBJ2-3	CATGREPGTDTQYF	TGTGCCACCGGAAGGGAGCCCGGCACAGATACGCAGTATTTT
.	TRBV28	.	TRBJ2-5	CASSFVVKRTQYF	TGTGCCAGCAGTTTTGTTGTGAAGAGGACCCAGTACTTC
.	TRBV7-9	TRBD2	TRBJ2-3	CASSFALAGPTDTQYF	TGTGCCAGCAGCTTTGCCCTAGCGGGGCCCACAGATACGCAGTATTTT
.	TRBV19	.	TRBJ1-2	CASSLGQGYGYTF	TGTGCCAGTAGCTTGGGGCAGGGCTATGGCTACACCTTC
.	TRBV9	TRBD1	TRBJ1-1	CASSVQGQLNTEAFF	TGTGCCAGCAGCGTACAGGGACAGCTGAACACTGAAGCTTTCTTT
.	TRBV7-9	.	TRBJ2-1	CASSLGGEQFF	TGTGCCAGCAGCTTAGGAGGTGAGCAGTTCTTC
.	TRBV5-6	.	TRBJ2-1	CASSFRGSDEQFF	TGTGCCAGCAGCTTCCGTGGGAGCGATGAGCAGTTCTTC
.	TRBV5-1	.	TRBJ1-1	CASSRVGEGSAEAFF	TGCGCCAGCAGCCGGGTCGGGGAGGGCAGTGCTGAAGCTTTCTTT